Each of the 32 T cell receptor beta chains below was sequenced from the same sample in a study of blood T cell repertoires in COVID-19. Generated by immunoSEQ multiplex PCR, the TCRdb table keeps only in-frame clones and is missing some. The data hold around 87,000 clones, with under 90% observed a single time. The sample comprised peripheral blood. The receptors stem from a human donor with active COVID-19. The donor label of this sample is uncertain.

V and J are TRBV27 and TRBJ2-7; TRBD1 matches 8 bases. CDR1 MNHEY and CDR2 SMNVEV come from the germline V gene (reference sequence). There are 16 residues in the CDR3. The trim removed 5 bases at V and 4 bases at J, leaving 13 bases unmatched. CDR3 coding DNA: TGTGCCAGCAGTGAAACTTGGCAGGGGGCTTGGTACGAGCAGTACTTC. This encodes CASSETWQGAWYEQYF.

In this sample, this clone turned up once. The V and J genes are TRBV2 and TRBJ1-2; D is unclear. The CDR3 totals 14 residues. Between the trimmed V and J ends, which lost 3 bases and 1 base, there was a span of 9 bases. The germline V gene encodes CDR1 SNHLY and CDR2 FYNNEI. The CDR3 sequence is CASSDGTVNYGYTF. The CDR3 bases are TGTGCCAGCAGTGACGGCACAGTTAACTATGGCTACACCTTC.

The chain has TRBV13 and TRBJ2-1, with 7 bases identical to TRBD1. Per germline, CDR1 PRHDT and CDR2 FYEKMQ (reference sequence). Unmatched junction bases numbered 17, after V lost 4 bases and J lost 8 bases. CDR3 size: 17 residues. The CDR3 sequence: CASSSGQALQQDDEQFF. DNA of the CDR3: TGTGCCAGCAGCTCAGGACAGGCCCTTCAGCAGGACGATGAGCAGTTCTTC.

The gene calls are TRBV9 and TRBJ2-3; TRBD1 is a possible D gene (5 bases). Germline assignment: CDR1 SGDLS and CDR2 YYNGEE. The CDR3 sequence is 15 residues long. V was cut by 3 bases and J by 3 bases, with 14 bases left in between. CDR3 residues: CASSARRVATDTQYF. The CDR3, as DNA: TGTGCCAGCAGCGCCCGCAGGGTAGCAACAGATACGCAGTATTTT.

This chain uses TRBV4-3 with TRBJ1-4; D is perhaps TRBD1 (6 bases). Germline V gene data show CDR1 as LGHNA and CDR2 as YSLEER. The CDR3 runs 17 residues. The V end was cut by 0 bases, the J end by 4 bases, with 15 bases between. CDR3 coding DNA: TGCGCCAGCAGCCAAGATCCCGGGGGGGCGATTAATGAAAAACTGTTTTTT. Protein sequence: CASSQDPGGAINEKLFF.

This rearrangement joins TRBV5-4 to TRBJ2-3, with D possibly TRBD2 on 6 matching bases. CDR3 length: 15 residues. In germline, CDR1 is SGHNT, CDR2 YYREEE (reference sequence). The V end was cut by 0 bases, the J end by 4 bases, with 12 bases between. CDR3 DNA sequence: TGTGCCAGCAGCTTGGCCGGGGGTGAGGCAGATACGCAGTATTTT. It yields the protein CASSLAGGEADTQYF.

The chain recombines TRBV18 with TRBJ1-6; D is perhaps TRBD1 (5 bases). Deletions cut 3 bases from V and 6 bases from J, with 12 bases between. The CDR3 has 15 residues. Looked up from germline, CDR1 is KGHSH and CDR2 is LQKENI. This CDR3 reads CASSPAVDSNSPLHF. The CDR3 DNA reads as TGTGCCAGCTCACCTGCGGTTGACAGTAATTCACCCCTCCACTTT.

CDR3 DNA sequence: TGTGCCAGCAGCTTAGATGGGACTAGACAGGTCGAGCAGTTCTTC. Its translation: CASSLDGTRQVEQFF. The chain uses TRBV7-2 and TRBJ2-1; 8 bases line up with TRBD2. This CDR3 contains 15 residues. Unmatched junction bases numbered 9, after V lost 1 base and J lost 10 bases. Germline V CDR1 and CDR2: SGHTA, FQGNSA.

Of note for this clone: The same CDR3 arises from other DNA sequences in this sample as well. The chain couples TRBV6-2 or TRBV6-3 to TRBJ2-7, with a tentative D call TRBD2 (5 bases). Trimming shortened V by 4 bases and J by 2 bases, and 12 bases separated the two germline ends. This CDR3 has 14 residues. Per germline, CDR1 MNHEY and CDR2 SVGEGT. The CDR3 DNA is TGTGCCAGCAGTTTCCTAGCAGACACCTACGAGCAGTACTTC. As protein: CASSFLADTYEQYF.

In this sample, this clone turned up a few times. The chain combines TRBV7-8 with TRBJ1-5; 11 nucleotides align to TRBD1. V dropped 5 bases and J dropped 3; count of bases not matched to a gene: 9. This CDR3 is 17 amino acids long. Germline V lookup: CDR1 SGHVS, CDR2 FQNEAQ. Here the CDR3 reads CASSPRPGQGDNQPQHF. As DNA, the CDR3 is TGTGCCAGCAGCCCTAGGCCGGGACAGGGGGACAATCAGCCCCAGCATTTT.

The chain links TRBV27 to TRBJ1-4; weak D call: TRBD1 (6 bases). The length of the CDR3 is 12 residues. Germline-derived CDR1 and CDR2 are MNHEY and SMNVEV (reference sequence). V was cut by 6 bases and J by 8 bases, with 10 bases left in between. CDR3 amino acids: CASSRGAEKLFF. The CDR3, as DNA: TGTGCCAGCAGCCGGGGGGCGGAAAAACTGTTTTTT.

The genes are TRBV19 and TRBJ2-1, with a possible D match to TRBD1 (6 bases). V lost 5 bases and J 0 bases, leaving 11 bases between the germline ends. This CDR3 contains 15 residues. Germline V gives CDR1 LNHDA, CDR2 SQIVND (reference sequence). CDR3 sequence (DNA): TGTGCCAGTAGTGGGGGCCGGCTCTCCTACAATGAGCAGTTCTTC. Its translation is CASSGGRLSYNEQFF.

The genes are TRBV6-6 and TRBJ1-1; perhaps TRBD1 as D (5 bases). This CDR3 spans 16 amino acids. The V gene lost 6 bases and the J gene lost 5 bases, with 22 bases spanning the gap. The germline gives CDR1 MNHNY, CDR2 SVGAGI (reference sequence). The CDR3 loop is CASRKEPGQKGTEAFF. The DNA of the CDR3 is TGTGCCAGCAGAAAAGAGCCTGGCCAGAAGGGGACTGAAGCTTTCTTT.

The V gene is TRBV19, the J gene TRBJ1-5, with TRBD1 matching 8 bases. CDR1 LNHDA and CDR2 SQIVND come from the germline V gene (reference sequence). CDR3 size: 15 residues. V dropped 3 bases and J dropped 3; count of bases not matched to a gene: 4. CDR3: CASSILTGANQPQHF. The DNA for the CDR3 is TGTGCCAGTAGTATTTTGACAGGGGCCAATCAGCCCCAGCATTTT.

The chain employs TRBV27 and TRBJ1-5, with 12 bases that match TRBD1. Per the germline V gene, CDR1 is MNHEY and CDR2 is SMNVEV (reference sequence). With 5 bases clipped from V and 3 bases from J, the junction kept 11 bases outside the gene matches. This CDR3 spans 18 amino acids. As DNA, the CDR3 is TGTGCCAGCAGTCACTCGCAGGGACAGGGGGCGTTCAATCAGCCCCAGCATTTT. This gives the protein CASSHSQGQGAFNQPQHF.

The chain has TRBV18 and TRBJ1-2; tentatively, D is TRBD1 (5 bases). This CDR3 comprises 13 residues. V was shortened by 2 bases and J by 4 bases, with 8 bases between the two germline ends. Germline CDR1 KGHSH, CDR2 LQKENI. CDR3 coding DNA: TGTGCCAGCTCACCAAAGACAGCCTATGGCTACACCTTC. Protein sequence: CASSPKTAYGYTF.

The chain employs TRBV7-9 and TRBJ1-1; 8 positions match TRBD1. Losses at the gene ends were 2 bases for V and 7 bases for J; bases not matched to a gene: 6. CDR1 is SEHNR and CDR2 is FQNEAQ in the germline V gene (reference sequence). This CDR3 is 14 amino acids long. The CDR3 spells CASSLSGGGIEAFF. The DNA of the CDR3 is TGTGCCAGCAGCTTATCAGGGGGCGGCATTGAAGCTTTCTTT.

CDR3 in DNA: TGTGCCAGTAGTATAGATCTAGGGGGGACAGGATCCTACAATGAGCAGTTCTTC. Protein product: CASSIDLGGTGSYNEQFF. The rearrangement links TRBV19 to TRBJ2-1, with TRBD1 matching 8 bases. This CDR3 contains 18 residues. Germline CDR1 is LNHDA and CDR2 is SQIVND (reference sequence). Unmatched junction bases numbered 8, after V lost 0 bases and J lost 1 base.

This clone occurred once. J is TRBJ2-1 and V is TRBV11-3; 7 bases are a match to TRBD2. CDR1 SGHNT and CDR2 YENEEA come from the germline V gene. The CDR3 extends over 16 amino acids. J was trimmed by 2 bases and V by 5 bases; bases with no gene match: 9. The CDR3 region is CASSRGGSYTYNEQFF. CDR3 in DNA: TGTGCCAGCAGCCGCGGGGGTAGTTATACCTACAATGAGCAGTTCTTC.

This CDR3 reads CASSPGTGPNVINQPQHF. The CDR3 DNA reads as TGTGCCAGCAGCCCCGGGACAGGGCCAAATGTAATAAATCAGCCCCAGCATTTT. This sequence joins TRBV11-2 and TRBJ1-5; TRBD1 matches 9 bases. This CDR3 region has 18 residues. J lost 4 bases, V lost 5 bases, and 15 bases had no gene match. Germline V gene data show CDR1 as SGHAT and CDR2 as FQNNGV.

This clone was seen a few times. V usage is TRBV21-1 and J usage is TRBJ2-1; the table assigns TRBD1, which was not confirmed against the DNA. TRBV21-1 is an annotated pseudogene. The CDR3 consists of 12 residues. The DNA for the CDR3 is TGTGCCAGCAGCAAGGGCAAGGTTGAGCAGTTCTTC. Protein sequence: CASSKGKVEQFF.

The chain employs TRBV4-1 and TRBJ1-4; TRBD1 aligns across 11 bases. V was pared by 8 bases and J by 10 bases, with 12 bases of the junction left unmatched. This CDR3 has 15 residues. Germline loops: CDR1 MGHRA, CDR2 YSYEKL. This CDR3 is CASRSPGQGVGKLFF. CDR3 DNA: TGCGCCAGCCGCTCACCGGGACAGGGGGTGGGAAAACTGTTTTTT.

This chain joins TRBV7-9 and TRBJ1-2, with D perhaps matching TRBD1 (5 bases). V was pared by 2 bases and J by 7 bases, with 14 bases between. Per the germline V gene, CDR1 is SEHNR and CDR2 is FQNEAQ (reference sequence). The CDR3 is 14 amino acids. CDR3 region: CASSLQGALFGYTF. The CDR3 DNA sequence: TGTGCCAGCAGCTTACAAGGGGCGCTTTTTGGCTACACCTTC.

The chain is built from TRBV27 and TRBJ2-1, with TRBD2 as a possible D gene (6 bases). Germline V gene data show CDR1 as MNHEY and CDR2 as SMNVEV (reference sequence). The CDR3 is 13 residues long. Trimming removed 7 bases from V and 8 bases from J, with 15 bases in between. This CDR3 reads CASTGGRRDEQFF. The CDR3 nucleotides are TGTGCCAGCACTGGAGGACGGAGGGATGAGCAGTTCTTC.

This clone was recorded only once. The chain joins TRBV19 to TRBJ2-2, with D possibly TRBD1 on 5 matching bases. This CDR3 is built from 14 residues. The V and J ends lost 7 bases and 6 bases respectively, with 15 bases between them. Germline-derived CDR1 and CDR2 are LNHDA and SQIVND (reference sequence). The CDR3 DNA reads TGTGCCAGTACTGCTCAGGGATCATCCGGGGAGCTGTTTTTT. Amino acids: CASTAQGSSGELFF.

This chain connects TRBV3-1 (or the pseudogene TRBV3-2) to TRBJ2-5, with a weak D call TRBD2 (5 bases). Deletions cut 1 base from V and 7 bases from J, with 10 bases between. Looked up from germline, CDR1 is LGHDT and CDR2 is YNNKEL (reference sequence). There are 13 residues in the CDR3. In DNA form, the CDR3 reads TGTGCCAGCAGCCAAGTGGACGCGGGGACCCAGTACTTC. It is translated as CASSQVDAGTQYF.

This clone was observed once. The chain uses TRBV11-2 and TRBJ2-7; D not resolved. The CDR3 is 11 residues long. V lost 7 bases to trimming and J lost 0 bases, with 4 bases between them. CDR1 and CDR2 from the germline V gene are SGHAT and FQNNGV. CDR3 coding DNA: TGTGCCAGCACCTACTCCTACGAGCAGTACTTC. Its translation: CASTYSYEQYF.

The chain uses TRBV16 and TRBJ2-3, with 14 bases identical to TRBD2. The CDR3 sequence is 18 residues long. CDR1 and CDR2 from the germline V gene are KGHSY and FQNENV. The V gene end was trimmed by 2 bases and the J gene end by 1 base; junction bases not matched to a gene: 5. The CDR3 loop reads CASSQGTSGGGGTDTQYF. The CDR3 region has the DNA TGTGCCAGCAGCCAAGGGACTAGCGGGGGCGGTGGCACAGATACGCAGTATTTT.

The chain has TRBV20-1 and TRBJ2-2; tentatively, D is TRBD1 (6 bases). The CDR3 is 15 residues long. The ends were cut back, 3 bases at V and 5 bases at J, with 16 bases in the middle. In germline, CDR1 is DFQATT, CDR2 SNEGSKA (reference sequence). For the CDR3, the DNA is TGCAGTGCTAGTTATATGGGGGCCGGAACCGGGGAGCTGTTTTTT. Translation: CSASYMGAGTGELFF.

The V gene is TRBV18, the J gene TRBJ2-5, with TRBD1 matching over 8 bases. The CDR3 spans 14 residues. The J segment lost 3 bases and the V segment lost 6 bases, leaving 6 bases of the junction unmatched. Germline CDR1 and CDR2: KGHSH and LQKENI. CDR3 protein: CASSLQGAEETQYF. The CDR3 DNA reads as TGTGCCAGCTCTCTGCAGGGGGCGGAAGAGACCCAGTACTTC.

The V gene is TRBV4-3, the J gene TRBJ1-3; D gene ambiguous. The V gene lost 0 bases and the J gene lost 0 bases, with 9 bases spanning the gap. The germline V gene encodes CDR1 LGHNA and CDR2 YSLEER. The CDR3 is made up of 16 amino acids. The CDR3 region is CASSQEATNSGNTIYF. CDR3 DNA: TGCGCCAGCAGCCAAGAGGCCACAAACTCTGGAAACACCATATATTTT.

This chain joins TRBV5-1 and TRBJ1-1, with 7 bases matching TRBD1. V shed 3 bases, J shed 0 bases, and the junction held 5 bases outside the gene matches. There are 15 residues in the CDR3. The germline CDR1 and CDR2 sequences are SGHRS and YFSETQ. For the CDR3, the DNA is TGCGCCAGCAGCTCGGGGACAGTCATGAACACTGAAGCTTTCTTT. Its protein product is CASSSGTVMNTEAFF.